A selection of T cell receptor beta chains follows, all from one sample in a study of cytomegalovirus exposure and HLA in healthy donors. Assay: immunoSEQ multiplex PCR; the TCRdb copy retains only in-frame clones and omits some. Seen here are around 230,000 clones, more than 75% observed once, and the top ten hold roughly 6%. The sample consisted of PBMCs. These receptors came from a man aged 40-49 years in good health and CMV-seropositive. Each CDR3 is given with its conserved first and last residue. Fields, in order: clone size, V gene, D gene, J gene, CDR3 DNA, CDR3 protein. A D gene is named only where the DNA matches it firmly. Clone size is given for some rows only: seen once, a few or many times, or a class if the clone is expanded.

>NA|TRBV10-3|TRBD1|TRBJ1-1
TGTGCCATCAGTGACCCGACAGGGGGTCCTCCTGAAGCTTTCTTT
CAISDPTGGPPEAFF
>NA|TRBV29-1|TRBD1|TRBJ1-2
TGCAGCGCTCGGACAGGGGATGGCTACACCTTC
CSARTGDGYTF
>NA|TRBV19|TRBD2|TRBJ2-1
TGTGCCAGTGGCCAGCGGGAGGGAGGCTACAATGAGCAGTTCTTC
CASGQREGGYNEQFF
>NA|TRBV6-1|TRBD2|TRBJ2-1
TGTGCCAGCAGGCGACCGGGACTAGCGTACAATGAGCAGTTCTTC
CASRRPGLAYNEQFF
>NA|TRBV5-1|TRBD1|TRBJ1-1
TGCGCCAGCCACCAGACAGGGTTGAACACTGAAGCTTTCTTT
CASHQTGLNTEAFF
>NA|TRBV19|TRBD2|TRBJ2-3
TGTGCCAGTAGTAATTTCCTAGCGGGAACCACAGATACGCAGTATTTT
CASSNFLAGTTDTQYF
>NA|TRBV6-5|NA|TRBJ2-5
TGTGCCAGCGGGCAGCCAAGGTACCAAGAGACCCAGTACTTC
CASGQPRYQETQYF
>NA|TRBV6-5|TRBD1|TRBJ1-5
TGTGCCAGCAGCGGACAGGGGTATCAGCCCCAGCATTTT
CASSGQGYQPQHF
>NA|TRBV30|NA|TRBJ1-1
TGTGCCTGGAGTCACAGGACTGAAGCTTTCTTT
CAWSHRTEAFF
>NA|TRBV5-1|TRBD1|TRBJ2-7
TGCGCCAGCAGCACCGGGACAGGGGGGTACGAGCAGTACTTC
CASSTGTGGYEQYF
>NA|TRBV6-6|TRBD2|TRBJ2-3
TGTGCCAGCAGTTCCATAGCGGGAGTCACAGATACGCAGTATTTT
CASSSIAGVTDTQYF
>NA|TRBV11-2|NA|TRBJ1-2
TGTGCCAGCAGCTTATCAGGGGATGGCTACACCTTC
CASSLSGDGYTF
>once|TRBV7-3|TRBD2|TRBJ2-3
TGTGCCAGCAGCTTATACGGCGGGAGTGGGACAGATACGCAGTATTTT
CASSLYGGSGTDTQYF
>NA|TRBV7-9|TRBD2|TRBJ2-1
TGTGCCAGCAGCGCGGGAGGGACTAGCGGGACTGGCGATGAGCAGTTCTTC
CASSAGGTSGTGDEQFF
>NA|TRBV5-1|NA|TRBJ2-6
TGCGCCAGCAGCTTGGCCGGCTCTGGGGCCAACGTCCTGACTTTC
CASSLAGSGANVLTF
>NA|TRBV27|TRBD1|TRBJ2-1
TGTGCCAGCAGTTCCCCCGGGACAGGGAGTCGGGGTGAGCAGTTCTTC
CASSSPGTGSRGEQFF
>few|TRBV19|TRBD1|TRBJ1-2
TGTGCCAGCACCAACAGGGGGCGTAATTATGGCTACACCTTC
CASTNRGRNYGYTF
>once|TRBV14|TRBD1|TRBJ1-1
TGTGCCAGCAGCCCGAGGGGGCGGACCGCGAACACTGAAGCTTTCTTT
CASSPRGRTANTEAFF
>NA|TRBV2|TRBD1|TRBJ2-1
TGTGCCAGCAGGCCGGGACAGGCTCTCAGTGAGCAGTTCTTC
CASRPGQALSEQFF
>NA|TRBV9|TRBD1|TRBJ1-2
TGTGCCAGCAGCCCGGGACAGAGCTATGGCTACACCTTC
CASSPGQSYGYTF
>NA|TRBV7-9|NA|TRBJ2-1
TGTGCCAGCAGCCGGGTTCGGGATGGTGAGCAGTTCTTC
CASSRVRDGEQFF
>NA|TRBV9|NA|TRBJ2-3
TGTGCCAGCAGCGCCTTGCCTGGACTTGGAGCAGATACGCAGTATTTT
CASSALPGLGADTQYF
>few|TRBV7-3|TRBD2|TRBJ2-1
TGTGCCAGCAGCCCGATGCCGGGACTAGCGGTGTTCTTC
CASSPMPGLAVFF
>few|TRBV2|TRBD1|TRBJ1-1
TGTGCCAGCACCCGACAGGGTTCCACTGAAGCTTTCTTT
CASTRQGSTEAFF
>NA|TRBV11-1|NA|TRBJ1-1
TGTGCCAGCAGCTTAGTCCCAGGGACAAACACTGAAGCTTTCTTT
CASSLVPGTNTEAFF
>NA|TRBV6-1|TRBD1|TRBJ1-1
TGTGCCAGCAGTGATCGGGGACAGGTGAACACTGAAGCTTTCTTT
CASSDRGQVNTEAFF
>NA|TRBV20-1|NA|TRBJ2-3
TGCAGTGCTAGAGACGCAGATACGCAGTATTTT
CSARDADTQYF
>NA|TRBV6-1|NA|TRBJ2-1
TGTGCCAGCAGTGTGGTGGCCAATGAGCAGTTCTTC
CASSVVANEQFF
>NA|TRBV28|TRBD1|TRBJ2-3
TGTGCCAGCAGTCTCGACAGGGGAATGACAGATACGCAGTATTTT
CASSLDRGMTDTQYF
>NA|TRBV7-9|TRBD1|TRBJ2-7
TGTGCCAGCAGCCTGGGGACAGGGAGCTCCTACGAGCAGTACTTC
CASSLGTGSSYEQYF
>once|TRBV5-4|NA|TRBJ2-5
TGTGCCAGCAGCTTGGAGGCCAGATTCAGGGAGACCCAGTACTTC
CASSLEARFRETQYF
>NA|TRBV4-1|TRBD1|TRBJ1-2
TGCGCCAGCAGCCTTGAACGTGGGACAGGGGGACGGGGCTACACCTTC
CASSLERGTGGRGYTF
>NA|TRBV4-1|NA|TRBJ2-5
TGCGCCAGTGCCTCAGGGAAAGAGACCCAGTACTTC
CASASGKETQYF
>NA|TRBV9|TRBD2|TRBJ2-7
TGTGCCAGCTCCGTAGGGGCGGGAGGGCCGAGAGAGCAGTACTTC
CASSVGAGGPREQYF
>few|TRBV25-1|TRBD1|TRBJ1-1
TGTGCCAGCAGTGAAGGGACAGTGAACACTGAAGCTTTCTTT
CASSEGTVNTEAFF
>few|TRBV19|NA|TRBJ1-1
TGTGCCAGTAGTATAGTAGGGGCGCGGACTGAAGCTTTCTTT
CASSIVGARTEAFF
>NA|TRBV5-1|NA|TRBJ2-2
TGCGCCAGCAGCTTGGGGGAGACGATAGCCGCCGGGGAGCTGTTTTTT
CASSLGETIAAGELFF
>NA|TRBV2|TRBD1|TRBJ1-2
TGTGCCAGCAGGACTAATACAGGGGGCTTCTATGGCTACACCTTC
CASRTNTGGFYGYTF
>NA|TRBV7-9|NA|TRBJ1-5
TGTGCCAGCAGCCGAGACAATCAGCCCCAGCATTTT
CASSRDNQPQHF
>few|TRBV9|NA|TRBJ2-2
TGTGCCAGCAGCGTAGGTAGCGCGAGGGTCACCGGGGAGCTGTTTTTT
CASSVGSARVTGELFF
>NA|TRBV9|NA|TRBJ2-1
TGTGCCAGCAGCGTAGACTCAAGGGGAGGAAGCAATGAGCAGTTCTTC
CASSVDSRGGSNEQFF
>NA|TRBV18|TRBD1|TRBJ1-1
TGTGCCAGCTCATCACAGGGGGAAGCTTTCTTT
CASSSQGEAFF
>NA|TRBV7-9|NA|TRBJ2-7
TGTGCCAGCAGCCACGCGCAGGCGCACTCCTACGAGCAGTACTTC
CASSHAQAHSYEQYF
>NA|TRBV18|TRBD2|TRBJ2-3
TGTGCCAGCTCTCCCCAACCACTAGCGGGAACAGATACGCAGTATTTT
CASSPQPLAGTDTQYF
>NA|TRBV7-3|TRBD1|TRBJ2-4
TGTGCCAGCAGCTTATTCGGGACAGGGTTTTGGGGGGCCAAAAACATTCAGTACTTC
CASSLFGTGFWGAKNIQYF